Listed here is a single T cell receptor beta chain. The CDR3 loop spans 10 amino acids. Trimming shortened V by 6 bases and J by 3 bases, and 5 bases separated the two germline ends. Per the germline V gene, CDR1 is DFQATT and CDR2 is SNEGSKA (reference sequence). Profiled with immunoSEQ multiplex PCR; TCRdb holds only in-frame clones, not every one. The sample contains about 44,000 clones, 90% of which appear only once. This sample was included in a study of T cell changes during pregnancy in multiple sclerosis. Sequences were derived from CD4+ T cells from peripheral blood mononuclear cells, sampled before pregnancy. The TCR was taken from a female donor with multiple sclerosis, enrolled in a pregnancy study. The chain has TRBV20-1 and TRBJ2-5; D is uncertain. The CDR3 region has the DNA TGCAGTGCACAGAAAGAGACCCAGTACTTC. The encoded protein is CSAQKETQYF.